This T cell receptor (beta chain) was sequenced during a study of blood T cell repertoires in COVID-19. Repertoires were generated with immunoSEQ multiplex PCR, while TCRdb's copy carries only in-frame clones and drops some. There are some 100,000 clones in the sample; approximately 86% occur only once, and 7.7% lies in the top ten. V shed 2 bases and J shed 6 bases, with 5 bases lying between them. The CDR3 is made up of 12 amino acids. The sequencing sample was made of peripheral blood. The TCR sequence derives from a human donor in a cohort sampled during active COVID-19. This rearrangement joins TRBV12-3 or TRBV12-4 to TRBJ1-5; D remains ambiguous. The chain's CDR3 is CASSLLPQPQHF. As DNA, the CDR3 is TGTGCCAGCAGTTTACTACCTCAGCCCCAGCATTTT.